This TCR beta chain was documented in a study of T cell responses to AZD1222 COVID-19 vaccine. Overall study results and limits: Among AZD1222 vaccinees, only six or seven were seropositive at baseline. Spike-spanning, vaccine-associated CD4 TCRs were dominant at 160-218 and 743-854.

The table came from immunoSEQ multiplex PCR; TCRdb's copy has only in-frame clones and leaves some out. This sample carries some 150,000 clones, about 93% of them seen once, and the ten largest clones take roughly 4.6%. The CDR3 runs to 16 residues. Germline V gives CDR1 LNHDA, CDR2 SQIVND (reference sequence). V lost 5 bases, J lost 6 bases, and 15 bases stayed unmatched. This clone is a singleton in its sample. Its specificity is not known. The V gene is TRBV19, the J gene TRBJ2-7, with TRBD2 matching over 8 bases. This clonotype originated in an adult in good health. Here the sequenced sample was peripheral blood, taken on day 0 of AZD1222 vaccination. The CDR3 nucleotides read TGTGCCAGTAGTTTCAGCAGCGGGAGTTCTAGGTCCGAGCAGTACTTC. Amino acid sequence: CASSFSSGSSRSEQYF.